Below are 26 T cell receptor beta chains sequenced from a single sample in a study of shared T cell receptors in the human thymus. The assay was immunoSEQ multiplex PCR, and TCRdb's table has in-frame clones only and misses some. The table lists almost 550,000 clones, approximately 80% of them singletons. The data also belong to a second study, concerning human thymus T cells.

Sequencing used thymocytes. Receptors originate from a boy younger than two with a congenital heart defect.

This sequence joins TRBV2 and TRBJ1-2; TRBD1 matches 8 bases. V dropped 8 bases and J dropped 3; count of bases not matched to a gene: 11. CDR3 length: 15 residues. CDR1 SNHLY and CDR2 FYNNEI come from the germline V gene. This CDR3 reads CASPLRGPPDYGYTF. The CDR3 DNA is TGTGCCAGCCCCCTCAGGGGGCCCCCTGACTATGGCTACACCTTC. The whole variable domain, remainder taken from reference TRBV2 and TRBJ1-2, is EPEVTQTPSHQVTQMGQEVILRCVPISNHLYFYWYRQILGQKVEFLVSFYNNEISEKSEIFDDQFSVERPDGSNFTLKIRSTKLEDSAMYFCASPLRGPPDYGYTFGSGTRLTVV.

DNA of the CDR3: TGTGCCAGCAGTTTATCAGGGGCCTATAGCAATCAGCCCCAGCATTTT. Residues: CASSLSGAYSNQPQHF. The chain links TRBV27 to TRBJ1-5; D perhaps matches TRBD1 (5 bases). Germline CDR1 is MNHEY and CDR2 is SMNVEV (reference sequence). Trimming shortened V by 0 bases and J by 0 bases, and 9 bases separated the two germline ends. The CDR3 is made up of 16 amino acids.

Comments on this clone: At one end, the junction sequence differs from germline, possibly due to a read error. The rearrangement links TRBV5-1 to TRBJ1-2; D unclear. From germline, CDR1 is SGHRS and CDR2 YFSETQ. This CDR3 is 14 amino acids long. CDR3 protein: CASSLAPGAYGYAF. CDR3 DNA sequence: TGCGCCAGCAGCTTGGCTCCCGGAGCCTATGGCTACGCCTTC.

The CDR3 DNA reads TGTGCCTGGAGTGTACGCAGGGCAGCCGAGCAGTACTTC. Translation gives CAWSVRRAAEQYF. The chain links TRBV30 to TRBJ2-7; weak D call: TRBD1 (5 bases). Trimming removed 0 bases at V and 6 bases at J, with 12 bases between. Germline V gives CDR1 GTSNPN, CDR2 SVGIG (reference sequence). The CDR3 runs 13 residues.

This CDR3 is CASSYTGGRYNEQFF. The DNA for the CDR3 is TGCGCCAGCAGCTATACAGGGGGCAGGTACAATGAGCAGTTCTTC. The rearrangement joins TRBV5-1 to TRBJ2-1, with 9 bases fitting TRBD1. Germline CDR1 is SGHRS and CDR2 is YFSETQ. The V segment lost 3 bases and the J segment 4 bases; nucleotides outside the gene matches: 5. CDR3 length: 15 residues. The entire variable domain, with the rest obtained from reference TRBV5-1 and TRBJ2-1, is as follows: KAGVTQTPRYLIKTRGQQVTLSCSPISGHRSVSWYQQTPGQGLQFLFEYFSETQRNKGNFPGRFSGRQFSNSRSEMNVSTLELGDSALYLCASSYTGGRYNEQFFGPGTRLTVL.

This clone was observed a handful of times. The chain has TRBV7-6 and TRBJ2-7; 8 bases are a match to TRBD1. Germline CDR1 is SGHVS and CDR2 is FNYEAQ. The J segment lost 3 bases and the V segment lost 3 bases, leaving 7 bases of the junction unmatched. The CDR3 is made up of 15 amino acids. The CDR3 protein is CASSLGDRHYYEQYF. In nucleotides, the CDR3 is TGTGCCAGCAGCTTGGGGGACAGGCACTACTACGAGCAGTACTTC.

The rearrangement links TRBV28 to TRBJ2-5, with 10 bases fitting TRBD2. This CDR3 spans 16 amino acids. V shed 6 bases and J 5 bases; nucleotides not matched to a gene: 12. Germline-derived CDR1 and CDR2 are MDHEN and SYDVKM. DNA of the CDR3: TGTGCCAGCAGCTTTACCCTAGCGGGAGTAGGTGAGACCCAGTACTTC. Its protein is CASSFTLAGVGETQYF.

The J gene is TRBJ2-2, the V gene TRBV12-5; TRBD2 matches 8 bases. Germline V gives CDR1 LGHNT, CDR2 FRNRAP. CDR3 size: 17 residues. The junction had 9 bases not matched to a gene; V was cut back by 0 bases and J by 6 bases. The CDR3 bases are TGTGCTAGTGGTTTGGTACGGGCGGGAGGTTCCGCCGGGGAGCTGTTTTTT. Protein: CASGLVRAGGSAGELFF.

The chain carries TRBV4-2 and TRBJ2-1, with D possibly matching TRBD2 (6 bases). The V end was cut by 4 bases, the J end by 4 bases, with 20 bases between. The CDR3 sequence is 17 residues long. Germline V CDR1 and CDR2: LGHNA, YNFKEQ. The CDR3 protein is CASSPHVVGGKYNEQFF. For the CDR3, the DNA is TGTGCCAGCAGCCCCCATGTGGTAGGCGGGAAATACAATGAGCAGTTCTTC.

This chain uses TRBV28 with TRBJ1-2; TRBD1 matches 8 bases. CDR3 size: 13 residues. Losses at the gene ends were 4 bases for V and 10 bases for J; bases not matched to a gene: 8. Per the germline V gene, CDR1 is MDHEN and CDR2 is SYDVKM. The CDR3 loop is CASSSVTGVPYTF. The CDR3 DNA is TGTGCCAGCAGTTCCGTGACAGGGGTGCCCTACACCTTC.

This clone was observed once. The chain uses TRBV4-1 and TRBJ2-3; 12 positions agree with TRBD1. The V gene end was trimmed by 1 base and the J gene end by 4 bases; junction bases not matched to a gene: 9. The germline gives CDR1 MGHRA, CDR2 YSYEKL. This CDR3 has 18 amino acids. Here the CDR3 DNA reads TGCGCCAGCAGCCAAGCCTTAACCGGGACAGGGGGCTCAGATACGCAGTATTTT. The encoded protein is CASSQALTGTGGSDTQYF.

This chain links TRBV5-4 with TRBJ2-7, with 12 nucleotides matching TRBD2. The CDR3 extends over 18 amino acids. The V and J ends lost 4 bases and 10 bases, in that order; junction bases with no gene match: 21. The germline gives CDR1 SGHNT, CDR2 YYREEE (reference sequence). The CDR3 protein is CASSHQTSGGSSRPPQYF. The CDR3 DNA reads TGTGCCAGCAGCCACCAGACTAGCGGGGGTTCATCGAGGCCGCCTCAGTACTTC.

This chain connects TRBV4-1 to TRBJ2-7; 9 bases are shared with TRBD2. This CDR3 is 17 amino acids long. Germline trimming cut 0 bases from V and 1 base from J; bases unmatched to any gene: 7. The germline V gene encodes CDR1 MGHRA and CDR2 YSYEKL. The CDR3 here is CASSQDLGTSRSYEQYF. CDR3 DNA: TGCGCCAGCAGCCAAGATCTTGGGACTAGCCGTTCCTACGAGCAGTACTTC.

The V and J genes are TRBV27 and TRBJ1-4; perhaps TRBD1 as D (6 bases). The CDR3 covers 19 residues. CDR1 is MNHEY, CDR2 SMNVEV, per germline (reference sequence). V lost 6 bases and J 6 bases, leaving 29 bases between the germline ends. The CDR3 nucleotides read TGTGCCAGCAGAAACGAGGGACACATTAGACACAGCAAAGATGAAAAACTGTTTTTT. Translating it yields CASRNEGHIRHSKDEKLFF.

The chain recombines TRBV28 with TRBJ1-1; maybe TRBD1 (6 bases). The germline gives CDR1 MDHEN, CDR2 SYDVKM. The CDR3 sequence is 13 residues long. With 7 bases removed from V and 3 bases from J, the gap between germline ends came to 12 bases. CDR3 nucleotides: TGTGCCAGCATCGGGCAGGGGTACACTGAAGCTTTCTTT. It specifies CASIGQGYTEAFF. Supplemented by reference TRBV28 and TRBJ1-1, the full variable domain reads DVKVTQSSRYLVKRTGEKVFLECVQDMDHENMFWYRQDPGLGLRLIYFSYDVKMKEKGDIPEGYSVSREKKERFSLILESASTNQTSMYLCASIGQGYTEAFFGQGTRLTVV.

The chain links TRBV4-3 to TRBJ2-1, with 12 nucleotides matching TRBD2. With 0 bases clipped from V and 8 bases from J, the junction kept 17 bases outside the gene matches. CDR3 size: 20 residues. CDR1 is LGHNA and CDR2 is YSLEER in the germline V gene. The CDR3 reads CASSQDRASGRAPGVDEQFF. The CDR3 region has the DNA TGCGCCAGCAGCCAAGATCGGGCTAGCGGGAGGGCCCCCGGTGTGGATGAGCAGTTCTTC.

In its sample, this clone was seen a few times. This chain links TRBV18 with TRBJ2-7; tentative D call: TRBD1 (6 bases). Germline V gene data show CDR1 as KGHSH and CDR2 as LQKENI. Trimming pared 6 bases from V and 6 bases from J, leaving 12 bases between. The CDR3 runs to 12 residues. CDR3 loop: CASSGASSEQYF. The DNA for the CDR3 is TGTGCCAGCTCGGGGGCTAGCTCCGAGCAGTACTTC.

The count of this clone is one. The chain's CDR3 is CASSLVGRSTDTQYF. The CDR3 DNA reads TGTGCCAGCAGCTTGGTGGGCAGAAGCACAGATACGCAGTATTTT. The rearrangement links TRBV5-6 to TRBJ2-3; D gene uncertain. This CDR3 region has 15 residues. V lost 0 bases, J lost 0 bases, and 8 bases lay in between. Looked up from germline, CDR1 is SGHDT and CDR2 is YYEEEE.

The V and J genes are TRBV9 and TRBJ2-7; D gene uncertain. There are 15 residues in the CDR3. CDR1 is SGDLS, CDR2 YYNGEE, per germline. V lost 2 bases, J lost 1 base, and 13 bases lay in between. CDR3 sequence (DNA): TGTGCCAGCAGCGTCAAAGCGCGAGCTTCCTACGAGCAGTACTTC. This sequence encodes CASSVKARASYEQYF. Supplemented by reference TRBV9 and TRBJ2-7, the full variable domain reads DSGVTQTPKHLITATGQRVTLRCSPRSGDLSVYWYQQSLDQGLQFLIQYYNGEERAKGNILERFSAQQFPDLHSELNLSSLELGDSALYFCASSVKARASYEQYFGPGTRLTVT.

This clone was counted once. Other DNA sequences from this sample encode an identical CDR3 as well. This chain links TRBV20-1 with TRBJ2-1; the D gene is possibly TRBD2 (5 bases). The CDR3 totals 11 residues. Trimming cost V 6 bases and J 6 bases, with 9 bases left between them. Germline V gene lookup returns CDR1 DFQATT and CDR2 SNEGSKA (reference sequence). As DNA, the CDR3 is TGCAGTGCCCTCCGGGGCAATGAGCAGTTCTTC. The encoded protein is CSALRGNEQFF.

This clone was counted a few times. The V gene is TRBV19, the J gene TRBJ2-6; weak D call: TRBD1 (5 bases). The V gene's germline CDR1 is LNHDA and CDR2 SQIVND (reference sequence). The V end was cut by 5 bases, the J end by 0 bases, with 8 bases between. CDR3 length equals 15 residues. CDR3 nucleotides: TGTGCCAGTAGTTGGGGCCGCTCTGGGGCCAACGTCCTGACTTTC. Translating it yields CASSWGRSGANVLTF. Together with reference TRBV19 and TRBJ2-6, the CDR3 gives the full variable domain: DGGITQSPKYLFRKEGQNVTLSCEQNLNHDAMYWYRQDPGQGLRLIYYSQIVNDFQKGDIAEGYSVSREKKESFPLTVTSAQKNPTAFYLCASSWGRSGANVLTFGAGSRLTVL.

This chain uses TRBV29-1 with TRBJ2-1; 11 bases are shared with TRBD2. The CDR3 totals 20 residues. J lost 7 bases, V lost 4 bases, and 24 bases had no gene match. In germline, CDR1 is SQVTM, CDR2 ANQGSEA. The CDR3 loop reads CSVGIPAHRSGRASRNEQFF. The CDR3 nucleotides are TGCAGCGTTGGAATCCCGGCGCACCGTAGCGGGAGGGCCAGTCGGAATGAGCAGTTCTTC.

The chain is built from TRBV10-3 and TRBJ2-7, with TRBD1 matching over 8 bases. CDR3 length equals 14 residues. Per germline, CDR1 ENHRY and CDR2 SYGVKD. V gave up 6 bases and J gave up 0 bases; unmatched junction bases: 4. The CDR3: CAISRQGTSYEQYF. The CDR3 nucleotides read TGTGCCATCAGCAGACAGGGGACCTCCTACGAGCAGTACTTC.

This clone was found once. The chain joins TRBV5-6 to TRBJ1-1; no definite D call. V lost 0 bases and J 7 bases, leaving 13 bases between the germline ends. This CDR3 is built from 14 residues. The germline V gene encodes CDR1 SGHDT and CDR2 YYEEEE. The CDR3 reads CASSLAVRRDEAFF. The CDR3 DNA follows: TGTGCCAGCAGCTTGGCCGTGCGGCGGGATGAAGCTTTCTTT.

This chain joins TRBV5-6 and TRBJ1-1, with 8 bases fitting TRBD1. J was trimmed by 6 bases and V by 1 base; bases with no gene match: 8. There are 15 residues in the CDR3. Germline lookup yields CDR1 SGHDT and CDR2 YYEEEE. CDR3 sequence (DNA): TGTGCCAGCAGCTTGTTCGAACCCAGGGGGCCTGAAGCTTTCTTT. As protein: CASSLFEPRGPEAFF.

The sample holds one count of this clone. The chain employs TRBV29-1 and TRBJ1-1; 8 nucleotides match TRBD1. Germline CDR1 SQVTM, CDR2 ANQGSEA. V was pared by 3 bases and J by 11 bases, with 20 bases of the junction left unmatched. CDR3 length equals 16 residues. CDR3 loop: CSVDSGQEAEVDSAFF. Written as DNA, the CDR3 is TGCAGCGTTGACTCGGGACAGGAGGCCGAGGTAGATAGTGCTTTCTTT.